A selection of T cell receptor beta chains follows, all from one sample in a study of control samples from healthy donors and cancer patients. Clones were sequenced by immunoSEQ multiplex PCR, and TCRdb holds only the in-frame ones, with some missing. The table has 150,000 to 200,000 clones, around nine tenths seen once; the top ten hold 0.68%. Sequenced material: blood. These receptors were taken from a woman aged 25 to 39 in good health. Both conserved end residues are part of each CDR3.

>TRBV19
CASRDRDRHNQPQHF
>TRBV5-6
CASSLGQEDGYTF
>TRBV27
CASSDWGAGTGELFF
>TRBV27
CASSLSIVLNYNSPLHF
>TRBV9
CASSVDGGSSYNEQFF
>TRBV27
CASTSGTGAPYGYTF
>TRBV29-1
CSVAPDWPGSSYNEQFF
>TRBV28
CASSFWDRGETQYF
>TRBV9
CASSVGPGRTIYF
>TRBV3-1/TRBV3-2
CASPPGGEGGDTQYF
>TRBV10-3
CAISDPVSGNTIYF
>TRBV6-2/TRBV6-3
CASSYGDSGANVLTF
>TRBV3-1/TRBV3-2
CASSQVQGGEQYF
>TRBV5-1
CASSLDRQASGYTF
>TRBV9
CASSATGAYNEKLFF
>TRBV12-3/TRBV12-4
CASSFNSYEQYF
>TRBV11-2
CASSLGVGQTNYGYTF
>TRBV19
CASTPPTSGIYNEQFF
>TRBV28
CASSDPGTGRELFF
>TRBV5-6
CASSLVGATNEKLFF
>TRBV10-3
CAISEGLVNEKLFF
>TRBV4-2
CASSQAAGAGEQYF
>TRBV7-2
CASSAPAGRTDTQYF
>TRBV29-1
CSARAGNTIYF
>TRBV3-1/TRBV3-2
CASSRGTSGSILGETQYF
>TRBV19
CASRGGGSGADTQYF
>TRBV6-2/TRBV6-3
CASSLRPIRQGNQPQHF
>TRBV7-9
CASSLASGQGAAVF
>TRBV7-9
CASSLETGYYGYTF
>TRBV28
CASRTRIYEQYF
>TRBV27
CASSLWVSGSPYEQYF
>TRBV27
CASSLWTGGDTQYF
>TRBV19
CASSMKVYYEQYF
>TRBV5-4
CASSLRGRAYEQYF
>TRBV6-5
CASSYSRFANTGELFF
>TRBV5-1
CASSSGQGAWGTQYF
>TRBV5-1
CASSENGGEWDTQYF
>TRBV27
CASSLSYREYEQYF
>TRBV28
CASNPPGQGTEAFF
>TRBV5-1
CASSLDRGTGELFF
>TRBV5-1
CASSLSGAGNQPQHF
>TRBV5-6
CASSLEGNVGEKLFF
>TRBV24-1
CATEDGTEAFF
>TRBV28
CASWDSNQPQHF
>TRBV27
CASNRFAGANTEAFF
>TRBV28
CASRGGTSINEQFF
>TRBV18
CASSPRLPQDTQYF
>TRBV4-2
CASGAGGSSGANVLTF
>TRBV14
CASSGRQGRDTQYF
>TRBV11-2
CASSLGRTTEAFF
>TRBV18
CASSLGLGYEQYF
>TRBV6-5
CASMGRVGTDTQYF
>TRBV19
CASSKRAGTSGRAGETQYF
>TRBV10-2
CASSEGGIRLEQYF
>TRBV6-5
CASGQTYEQYF